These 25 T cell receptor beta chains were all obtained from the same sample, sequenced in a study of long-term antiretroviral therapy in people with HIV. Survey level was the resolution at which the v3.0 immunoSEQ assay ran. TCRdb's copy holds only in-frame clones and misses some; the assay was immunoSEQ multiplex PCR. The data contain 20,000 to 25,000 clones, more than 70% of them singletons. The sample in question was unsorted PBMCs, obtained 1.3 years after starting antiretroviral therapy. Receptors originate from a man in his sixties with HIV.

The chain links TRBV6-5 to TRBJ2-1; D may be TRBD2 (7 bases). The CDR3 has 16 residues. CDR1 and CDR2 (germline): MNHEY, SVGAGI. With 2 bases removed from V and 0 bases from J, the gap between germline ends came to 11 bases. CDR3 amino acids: CASSYGGGGSYNEQFF. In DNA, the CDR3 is TGTGCCAGCAGTTACGGGGGCGGGGGCTCCTACAATGAGCAGTTCTTC.

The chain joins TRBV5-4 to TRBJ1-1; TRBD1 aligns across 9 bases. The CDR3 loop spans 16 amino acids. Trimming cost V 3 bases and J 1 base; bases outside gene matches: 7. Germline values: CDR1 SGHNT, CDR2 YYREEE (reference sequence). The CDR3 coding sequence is TGTGCCAGCAGCTCAACCAACAGGGGGCAGAACACTGAAGCTTTCTTT. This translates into CASSSTNRGQNTEAFF.

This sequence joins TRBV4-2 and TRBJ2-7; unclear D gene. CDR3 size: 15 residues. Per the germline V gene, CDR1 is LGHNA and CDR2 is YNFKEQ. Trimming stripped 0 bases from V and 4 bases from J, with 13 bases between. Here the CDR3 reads CASSQDIQAPYEQYF. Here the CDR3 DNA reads TGTGCCAGCAGCCAAGATATCCAGGCGCCTTACGAGCAGTACTTC.

This chain's CDR3 is CASSLAGYSNQPQHF. As DNA, the CDR3 is TGCGCCAGCAGCTTGGCAGGGTATAGCAATCAGCCCCAGCATTTT. The chain links TRBV5-1 to TRBJ1-5; D possibly corresponds to TRBD1 (5 bases). There are 15 residues in the CDR3. V was clipped by 0 bases and J by 0 bases, with 7 bases between them. Germline V gives CDR1 SGHRS, CDR2 YFSETQ. Looking up the rest from reference TRBV5-1 and TRBJ1-5 gives the full variable domain: KAGVTQTPRYLIKTRGQQVTLSCSPISGHRSVSWYQQTPGQGLQFLFEYFSETQRNKGNFPGRFSGRQFSNSRSEMNVSTLELGDSALYLCASSLAGYSNQPQHFGDGTRLSIL.

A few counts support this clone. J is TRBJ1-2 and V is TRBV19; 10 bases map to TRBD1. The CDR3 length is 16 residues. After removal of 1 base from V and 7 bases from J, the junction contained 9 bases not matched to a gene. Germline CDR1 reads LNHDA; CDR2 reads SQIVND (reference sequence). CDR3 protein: CASSIGGGTGAFGYTF. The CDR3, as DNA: TGTGCCAGTAGTATAGGGGGAGGGACAGGGGCCTTTGGCTACACCTTC.

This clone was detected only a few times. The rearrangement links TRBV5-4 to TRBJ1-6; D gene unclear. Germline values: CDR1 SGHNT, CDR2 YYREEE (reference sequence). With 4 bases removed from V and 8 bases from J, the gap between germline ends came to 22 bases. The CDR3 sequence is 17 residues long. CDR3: CASSPTTVGGSDSPLHF. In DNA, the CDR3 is TGTGCCAGCAGCCCCACCACCGTGGGAGGTTCGGATTCACCCCTCCACTTT.

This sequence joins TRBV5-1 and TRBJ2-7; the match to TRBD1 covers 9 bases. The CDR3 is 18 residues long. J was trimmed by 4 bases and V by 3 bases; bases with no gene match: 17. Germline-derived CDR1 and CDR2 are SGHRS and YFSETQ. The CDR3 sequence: CASSSPSQGAKLPYEQYF. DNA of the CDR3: TGCGCCAGCAGCTCGCCCTCACAGGGGGCGAAACTCCCTTACGAGCAGTACTTC.

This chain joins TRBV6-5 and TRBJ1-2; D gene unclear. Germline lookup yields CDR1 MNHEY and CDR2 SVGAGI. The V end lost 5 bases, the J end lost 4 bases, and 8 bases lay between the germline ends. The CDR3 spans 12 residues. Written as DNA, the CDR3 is TGTGCCAGCAGTAGGCAGGCCTATGGCTACACCTTC. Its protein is CASSRQAYGYTF.

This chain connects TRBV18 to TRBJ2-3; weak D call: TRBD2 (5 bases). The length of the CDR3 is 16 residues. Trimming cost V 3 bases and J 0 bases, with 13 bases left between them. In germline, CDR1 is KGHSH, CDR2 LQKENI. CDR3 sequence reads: CASSPRQRQSTDTQYF. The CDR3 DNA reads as TGTGCCAGCTCACCTAGGCAGCGGCAAAGCACAGATACGCAGTATTTT.

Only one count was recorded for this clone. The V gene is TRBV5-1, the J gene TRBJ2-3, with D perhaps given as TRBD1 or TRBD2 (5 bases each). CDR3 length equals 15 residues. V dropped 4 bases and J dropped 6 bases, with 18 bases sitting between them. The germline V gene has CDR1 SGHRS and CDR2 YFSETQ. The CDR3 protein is CASSPGLSGADTQYF. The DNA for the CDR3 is TGCGCCAGCAGCCCTGGACTTTCCGGGGCGGATACGCAGTATTTT.

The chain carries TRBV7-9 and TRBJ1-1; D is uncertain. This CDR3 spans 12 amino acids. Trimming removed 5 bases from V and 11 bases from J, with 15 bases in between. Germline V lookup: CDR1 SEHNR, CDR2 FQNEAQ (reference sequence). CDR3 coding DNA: TGTGCCAGCAGCCATGTCGGTCGCAGGGCTTTCTTT. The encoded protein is CASSHVGRRAFF.

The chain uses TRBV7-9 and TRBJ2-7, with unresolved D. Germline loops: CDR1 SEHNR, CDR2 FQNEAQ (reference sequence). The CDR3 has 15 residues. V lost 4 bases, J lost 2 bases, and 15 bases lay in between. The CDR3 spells CASSSREMPTYEQYF. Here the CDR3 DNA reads TGTGCCAGCAGCTCTCGCGAAATGCCAACCTACGAGCAGTACTTC.

The CDR3 DNA sequence: TGTGCCAGCAGGACAGGGGTTAGCGAAAAACTGTTTTTT. Residues: CASRTGVSEKLFF. This chain joins TRBV2 and TRBJ1-4; 8 bases are shared with TRBD1. The length of the CDR3 is 13 residues. From germline, CDR1 is SNHLY and CDR2 FYNNEI. Germline trimming cut 6 bases from V and 8 bases from J; bases unmatched to any gene: 5.

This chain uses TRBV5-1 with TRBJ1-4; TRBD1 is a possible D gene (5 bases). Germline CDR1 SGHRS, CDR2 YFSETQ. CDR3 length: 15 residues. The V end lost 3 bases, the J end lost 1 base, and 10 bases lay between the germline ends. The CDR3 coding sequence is TGCGCCAGCAGCTACGGGGCCCTAACTAATGAAAAACTGTTTTTT. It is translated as CASSYGALTNEKLFF.

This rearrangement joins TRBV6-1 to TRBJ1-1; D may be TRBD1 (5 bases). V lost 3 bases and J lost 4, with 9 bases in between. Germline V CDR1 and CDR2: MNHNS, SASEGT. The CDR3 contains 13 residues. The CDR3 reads CASSERGGTEAFF. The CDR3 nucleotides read TGTGCCAGCAGTGAGCGGGGGGGCACTGAAGCTTTCTTT.

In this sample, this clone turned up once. CDR3 amino acids: CASSLEGTGATEAFF. The DNA for the CDR3 is TGCGCCAGCAGCTTGGAGGGGACAGGGGCGACTGAAGCTTTCTTT. The chain carries TRBV5-1 and TRBJ1-1, with TRBD1 matching 10 bases. V lost 0 bases to trimming and J lost 5 bases; unmatched junction nucleotides: 4. Germline V gene sequence: CDR1 SGHRS, CDR2 YFSETQ. The CDR3 is 15 amino acids.

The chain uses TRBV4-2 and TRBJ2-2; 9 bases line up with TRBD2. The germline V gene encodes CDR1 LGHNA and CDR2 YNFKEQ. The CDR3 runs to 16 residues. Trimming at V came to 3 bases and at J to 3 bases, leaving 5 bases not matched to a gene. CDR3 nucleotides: TGTGCCAGCAGCCAGGGTAGCGGGGGTGACACCGGGGAGCTGTTTTTT. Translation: CASSQGSGGDTGELFF.

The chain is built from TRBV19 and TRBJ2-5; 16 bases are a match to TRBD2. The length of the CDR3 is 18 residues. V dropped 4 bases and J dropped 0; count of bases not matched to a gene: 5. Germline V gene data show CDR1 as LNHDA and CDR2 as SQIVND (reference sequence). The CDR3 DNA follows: TGTGCCAGTAGTAGGGGACTAGCGGGGGGGTTGGACCAAGAGACCCAGTACTTC. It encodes CASSRGLAGGLDQETQYF.

The CDR3 sequence: CASSGLAGEYEQYF. CDR3 nucleotides: TGTGCCAGCAGTGGACTAGCGGGAGAGTACGAGCAGTACTTC. The gene calls are TRBV2 and TRBJ2-7, with 12 bases that match TRBD2. The CDR3 runs to 14 residues. Germline V lookup: CDR1 SNHLY, CDR2 FYNNEI. Losses at the gene ends were 4 bases for V and 4 bases for J; bases not matched to a gene: 2.

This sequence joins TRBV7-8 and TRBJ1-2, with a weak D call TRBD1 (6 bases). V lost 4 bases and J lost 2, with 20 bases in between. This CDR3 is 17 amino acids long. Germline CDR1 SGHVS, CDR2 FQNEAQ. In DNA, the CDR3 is TGTGCCAGCAGCTCCCATAGCGCGGGGGCCGGGAACTATGGCTACACCTTC. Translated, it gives CASSSHSAGAGNYGYTF.

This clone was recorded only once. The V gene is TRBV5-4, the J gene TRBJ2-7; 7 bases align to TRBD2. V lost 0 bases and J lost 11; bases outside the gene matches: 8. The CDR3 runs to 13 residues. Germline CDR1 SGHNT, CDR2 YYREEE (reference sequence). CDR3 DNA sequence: TGTGCCAGCAGCTTGGGTAGTGGGGCGGGGGAGTACTTC. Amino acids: CASSLGSGAGEYF. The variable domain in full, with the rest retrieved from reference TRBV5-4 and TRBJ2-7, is ETGVTQSPTHLIKTRGQQVTLRCSSQSGHNTVSWYQQALGQGPQFIFQYYREEENGRGNFPPRFSGLQFPNYSSELNVNALELDDSALYLCASSLGSGAGEYFGPGTRLTVT.

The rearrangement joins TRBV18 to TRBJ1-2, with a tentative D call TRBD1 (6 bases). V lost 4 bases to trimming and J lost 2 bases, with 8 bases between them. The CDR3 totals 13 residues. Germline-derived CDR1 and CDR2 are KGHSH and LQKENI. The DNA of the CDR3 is TGTGCCAGCTCACTTCAGGGGAACTATGGCTACACCTTC. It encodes CASSLQGNYGYTF.

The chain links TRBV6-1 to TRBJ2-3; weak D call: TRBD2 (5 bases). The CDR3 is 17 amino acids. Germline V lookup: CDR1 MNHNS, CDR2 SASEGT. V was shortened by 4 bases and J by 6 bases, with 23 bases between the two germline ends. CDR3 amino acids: CASSVWSSFSGGDTQYF. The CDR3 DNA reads TGTGCCAGCAGTGTATGGTCTAGCTTCAGCGGCGGGGATACGCAGTATTTT.

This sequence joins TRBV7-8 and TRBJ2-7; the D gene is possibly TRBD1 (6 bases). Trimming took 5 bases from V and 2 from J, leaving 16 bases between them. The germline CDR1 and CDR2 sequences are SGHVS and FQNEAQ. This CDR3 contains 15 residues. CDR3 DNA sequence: TGTGCCAGCAGCCCTTGGGTGGGACAAGCCTACGAGCAGTACTTC. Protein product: CASSPWVGQAYEQYF.

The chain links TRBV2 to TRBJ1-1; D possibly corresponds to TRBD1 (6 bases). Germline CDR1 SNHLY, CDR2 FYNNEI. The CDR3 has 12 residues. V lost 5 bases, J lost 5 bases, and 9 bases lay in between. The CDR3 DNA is TGTGCCAGCAGTTCGACAGGTACTGAAGCTTTCTTT. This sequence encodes CASSSTGTEAFF. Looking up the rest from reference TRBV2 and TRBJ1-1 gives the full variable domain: EPEVTQTPSHQVTQMGQEVILRCVPISNHLYFYWYRQILGQKVEFLVSFYNNEISEKSEIFDDQFSVERPDGSNFTLKIRSTKLEDSAMYFCASSSTGTEAFFGQGTRLTVV.